This passage covers 16 T cell receptor beta chains from one sample sequenced in a study of T cell changes during pregnancy in multiple sclerosis. Sequenced by immunoSEQ multiplex PCR; TCRdb stores in-frame clones only, minus some. The repertoire holds roughly 51,000 clones, with 92% as singletons. The sample here was CD4+ T cells from peripheral blood mononuclear cells, taken after pregnancy. The receptors here all came from a female donor in good health, enrolled as a control in a pregnancy study.

The chain has TRBV7-3 and TRBJ2-5, with 8 bases lining up with TRBD2. Looked up from germline, CDR1 is SGHTA and CDR2 is FQGTGA. V was pared by 5 bases and J by 4 bases, with 6 bases of the junction left unmatched. This CDR3 contains 14 residues. The CDR3 nucleotides read TGTGCCAGCAGCGAAAACGGGGGGGGAGAGACCCAGTACTTC. The encoded protein is CASSENGGGETQYF. Combining the CDR3 with reference TRBV7-3 and TRBJ2-5 gives the whole variable domain GAGVSQTPSNKVTEKGKYVELRCDPISGHTALYWYRQSLGQGPEFLIYFQGTGAADDSGLPNDRFFAVRPEGSVSTLKIQRTERGDSAVYLCASSENGGGETQYFGPGTRLLVL.

The rearrangement uses TRBV4-3 and TRBJ1-5; maybe TRBD1 (6 bases). The CDR3 sequence is 14 residues long. The V and J ends lost 3 bases and 1 base respectively, with 7 bases between them. CDR1 is LGHNA and CDR2 is YSLEER in the germline V gene. The CDR3 bases are TGCGCCAGCAGCCAGGGGGCGAGCAATCAGCCCCAGCATTTT. Its protein product is CASSQGASNQPQHF.

J is TRBJ2-6 and V is TRBV7-2; TRBD2 might be the D (5 bases). This CDR3 has 15 amino acids. V lost 3 bases, J lost 4 bases, and 10 bases lay in between. Germline-derived CDR1 and CDR2 are SGHTA and FQGNSA. The CDR3 DNA reads TGTGCCAGCAGCTTTACGGCGGGCGGGGCCAACGTCCTGACTTTC. Translated: CASSFTAGGANVLTF. Based on the CDR3 plus reference TRBV7-2 and TRBJ2-6, the full variable domain is GAGVSQSPSNKVTEKGKDVELRCDPISGHTALYWYRQSLGQGLEFLIYFQGNSAPDKSGLPSDRFSAERTGGSVSTLTIQRTQQEDSAVYLCASSFTAGGANVLTFGAGSRLTVL.

The genes are TRBV6-6 and TRBJ1-1, with D possibly TRBD1 on 6 matching bases. The V gene's germline CDR1 is MNHNY and CDR2 SVGAGI (reference sequence). This CDR3 region has 13 residues. The germline V and J ends were trimmed by 2 bases and 3 bases, with 7 bases remaining between them. CDR3 sequence reads: CASSYGQYTEAFF. The CDR3 DNA reads as TGTGCCAGCAGTTACGGACAGTACACTGAAGCTTTCTTT.

The chain combines TRBV5-4 with TRBJ2-3; tentatively, D is TRBD2 (5 bases). Germline CDR1 is SGHNT and CDR2 is YYREEE (reference sequence). V dropped 2 bases and J dropped 4 bases, with 11 bases sitting between them. This CDR3 has 14 amino acids. The CDR3 sequence: CASSFRTAPDTQYF. For the CDR3, the DNA is TGTGCCAGCAGCTTCAGGACTGCCCCAGATACGCAGTATTTT.

On this clone: This likely comes from a read error, as the CDR3 has no conserved phenylalanine or tryptophan at its end. V gene TRBV7-9 combines with J gene TRBJ1-2; TRBD1 matches at 9 bases. Trimming removed 4 bases from V and 4 bases from J; junction bases left unmatched: 7. This CDR3 has 15 amino acids. Germline CDR1 reads SEHNR; CDR2 reads FQNEAQ (reference sequence). The CDR3 sequence: CASSSGQGALYGYTL. DNA for the CDR3: TGTGCCAGCAGCTCGGGACAGGGAGCACTCTATGGCTACACCCTC.

The chain is built from TRBV19 and TRBJ2-7; D may be TRBD1 (8 bases). Germline CDR1 is LNHDA and CDR2 is SQIVND (reference sequence). The CDR3 consists of 14 residues. Trimming pared 6 bases from V and 3 bases from J, leaving 15 bases between. CDR3 sequence (DNA): TGTGCCAGTAGCCGACAGGGGAGGGACTACGAGCAGTACTTC. It encodes CASSRQGRDYEQYF.

This chain connects TRBV6-4 to TRBJ1-2; TRBD1 matches 10 bases. The CDR3 length is 14 residues. Germline V lookup: CDR1 MRHNA, CDR2 SNTAGT. V dropped 4 bases and J dropped 8; count of bases not matched to a gene: 7. CDR3 bases: TGTGCCAGCAGTGTTACCGGGACAGGGGCCGGCTACACCTTC. As protein: CASSVTGTGAGYTF.

The chain is built from TRBV6-1 and TRBJ1-1, with a weak D call TRBD1 (5 bases). The V and J ends lost 7 bases and 5 bases respectively, with 11 bases between them. Per the germline V gene, CDR1 is MNHNS and CDR2 is SASEGT. This CDR3 is 12 amino acids long. CDR3 nucleotide sequence: TGTGCCAGCAATAGGGGCTATACTGAAGCTTTCTTT. It encodes CASNRGYTEAFF.

CDR3 in DNA: TGTGCCTGGGACCGGGGTGGCTACACCTTC. Translation: CAWDRGGYTF. V and J are TRBV30 and TRBJ1-2; no firm D call. CDR1 is GTSNPN and CDR2 is SVGIG in the germline V gene (reference sequence). V lost 5 bases to trimming and J lost 7 bases, with 8 bases between them. CDR3 length: 10 amino acids.

The V and J genes are TRBV4-3 and TRBJ2-3, with D maybe TRBD2 (5 bases). CDR3 length: 16 amino acids. Germline V gene lookup returns CDR1 LGHNA and CDR2 YSLEER. V shed 3 bases and J shed 3 bases, with 16 bases lying between them. CDR3 sequence reads: CASSQAPGSSTDTQYF. The CDR3 DNA reads as TGCGCCAGCAGCCAGGCCCCGGGGTCCAGTACAGATACGCAGTATTTT.

The V and J genes are TRBV5-1 and TRBJ1-1, with D maybe TRBD1 (5 bases). Germline CDR1 SGHRS, CDR2 YFSETQ. V dropped 0 bases and J dropped 4 bases, with 7 bases sitting between them. The CDR3 runs 13 residues. The CDR3, as DNA: TGCGCCAGCAGCTTGGATCAGGGCACTGAAGCTTTCTTT. This translates into CASSLDQGTEAFF.

This chain connects TRBV7-2 to TRBJ1-2; a weak D match, TRBD1 (5 bases). The CDR3 runs 19 residues. The V gene lost 6 bases and the J gene lost 0 bases, with 26 bases spanning the gap. CDR1 is SGHTA and CDR2 is FQGNSA in the germline V gene. Written as DNA, the CDR3 is TGTGCCAGCAGTACAGGAAGAGCTCAAAATCCCGGAGCTAACTATGGCTACACCTTC. It is translated as CASSTGRAQNPGANYGYTF.

The J gene is TRBJ1-5, the V gene TRBV18, with TRBD1 matching 7 bases. From germline, CDR1 is KGHSH and CDR2 LQKENI. CDR3 size: 19 residues. Trimming removed 1 base from V and 7 bases from J; junction bases left unmatched: 19. This CDR3 reads CASSPRRSATQGGSQPQHF. CDR3 nucleotide sequence: TGTGCCAGCTCACCACGGCGATCCGCCACGCAAGGGGGCTCCCAGCCCCAGCATTTT. Full variable domain (missing parts from reference TRBV18 and TRBJ1-5): NAGVMQNPRHLVRRRGQEARLRCSPMKGHSHVYWYRQLPEEGLKFMVYLQKENIIDESGMPKERFSAEFPKEGPSILRIQQVVRGDSAAYFCASSPRRSATQGGSQPQHFGDGTRLSIL.

The rearrangement joins TRBV10-3 to TRBJ1-4, with D perhaps matching TRBD1 (6 bases). Deletions cut 6 bases from V and 6 bases from J, with 11 bases between. The V gene's germline CDR1 is ENHRY and CDR2 SYGVKD. The CDR3 is 13 residues long. The CDR3, as DNA: TGTGCCATCAGGCCGCAGGGGTATGAAAAACTGTTTTTT. The encoded protein is CAIRPQGYEKLFF.

The chain uses TRBV5-8 and TRBJ2-7; D is undetermined. V was pared by 4 bases and J by 1 base, with 12 bases between. The CDR3 consists of 14 residues. CDR1 and CDR2 (germline): SGHTS, YDEGEE. Written as DNA, the CDR3 is TGTGCCAGCAGCCCGATGACTTATTCCTACGAGCAGTACTTC. It codes for CASSPMTYSYEQYF.